The source of this TCR beta chain is a study of blood T cells in healthy people across ages. It was with a sample-barcoded 5' primer and a J-beta primer mix that a second PCR of about 6 to 12 cycles was run. A template-switch adaptor with 12 random nucleotides tagged each cDNA molecule. Each CDR3 protein gets one entry after TCRdb re-called the 5' RACE reads with MiXCR. The data hold some 790,000 distinct CDR3 sequences, with under 35% observed a single time. Remarks on this clonotype: Antigen: not known.

General study results and limits: Fewer expanded clones and more diversity marked long-lived versus aged donors. The fall in TCR beta diversity per million T cells was roughly linear with age.

Germline V gene sequence: CDR1 SGHAT, CDR2 FQNNGV. This CDR3 spans 13 amino acids. Trimming pared 1 base from V and 13 bases from J, leaving 14 bases between. The receptor's source is a woman of 80 years or more in good health. The source material was blood. The V gene is TRBV11-2, the J gene TRBJ2-1; D is undetermined. CDR3 bases: TGTGCCAGCAGCTTAGGAGTCATAAACCCCCAGTTCTTC. Translation gives CASSLGVINPQFF. Full variable domain (remainder filled in from reference TRBV11-2 and TRBJ2-1): EAGVAQSPRYKIIEKRQSVAFWCNPISGHATLYWYQQILGQGPKLLIQFQNNGVVDDSQLPKDRFSAERLKGVDSTLKIQPAKLEDSAVYLCASSLGVINPQFFGPGTRLTVL.